This T cell receptor beta chain was recorded in a study of control samples from healthy donors and cancer patients. The data were produced by immunoSEQ multiplex PCR, yet TCRdb's version contains in-frame clones alone and is incomplete. The profile shows around 200,000 clones, approximately 92% of them singletons. Germline lookup yields CDR1 SGHNT and CDR2 YYREEE (reference sequence). This CDR3 contains 11 residues. Trimming pared 4 bases from V and 8 bases from J, leaving 7 bases between. Material: blood. The chain carries TRBV5-4 and TRBJ2-1; D unclear. The receptor was isolated from a man between 18 and 35 years old in good health. CDR3 region: CASSRFDEQFF. CDR3 nucleotides: TGTGCCAGCAGCCGCTTCGATGAGCAGTTCTTC.